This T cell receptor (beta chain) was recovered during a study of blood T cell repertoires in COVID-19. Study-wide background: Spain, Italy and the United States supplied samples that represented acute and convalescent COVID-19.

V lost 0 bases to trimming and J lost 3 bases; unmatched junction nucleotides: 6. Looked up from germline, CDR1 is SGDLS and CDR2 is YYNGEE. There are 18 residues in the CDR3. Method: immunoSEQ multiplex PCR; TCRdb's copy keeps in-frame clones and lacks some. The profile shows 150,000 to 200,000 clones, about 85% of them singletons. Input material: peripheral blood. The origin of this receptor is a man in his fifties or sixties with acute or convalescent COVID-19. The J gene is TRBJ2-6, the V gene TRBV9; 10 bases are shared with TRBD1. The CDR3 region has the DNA TGTGCCAGCAGCGTAGGGGACAGGGGAATTTATGGGGCCAACGTCCTGACTTTC. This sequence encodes CASSVGDRGIYGANVLTF.